Below, one T cell receptor beta chain is given with its context. Antigen specificity is unknown. The entry originates in a study of molecular identifiers for immune sequencing clone quantification. Trimming took 9 bases from V and 4 from J; bases not matched to a gene: 6. The CDR3 contains 14 residues. Using its own MiXCR run on the PCR reads, TCRdb lists one record per CDR3 protein. The sample records around 320,000 distinct CDR3 sequences, roughly 24% being singletons. Study-wide results and limits: Whereas naive cells kept under 1% of molecules in clones above 20 RNA copies, such clones held over 97% in effectors. Sizes of highly expanded clones could be underestimated through identical TCRs sharing a barcode.

This clonotype was obtained from a human donor in good health. Some libraries in this study had Jurkat cell RNA spiked in. The sequencing sample was made of naive CD8+ T cells from blood, with Jurkat cell RNA spiked in. Subset meaning: FACS-sorted CD8+CD4-CCR7+CD45RA+ naive T cells. The chain combines TRBV12-3 or TRBV12-4 with TRBJ2-2; 9 bases match TRBD1. CDR3 bases: TGTGCCAGTCGCGGGGACAGGGCCACCGGGGAGCTGTTTTTT. Protein product: CASRGDRATGELFF.